The entry below describes one T cell receptor (beta chain). As processed by the authors: Estimated nucleated cell counts came from reference gene primer amplification. Here immunoSEQ multiplex PCR was the method, and the copy in TCRdb shows in-frame clones only, minus some. D and trimming were read from the DNA, whereas the V and J calls and clone size are those reported in that table. The table lists hundreds of thousands of clones, almost 85% of them singletons. The germline CDR1 and CDR2 sequences are LNHDA and SQIVND (reference sequence). Trimming pared 5 bases from V and 9 bases from J, leaving 10 bases between. The CDR3 has 11 amino acids. The data are from a study of blood T cell repertoires in COVID-19. Study details: Acute and convalescent COVID-19 samples came from the United States, Italy and Spain. From T cells, B-cell-depleted T cells, or PBMCs came the material, which was cDNA or gDNA.

This clonotype was obtained from a man aged 50 or older with COVID-19, enrolled during active disease. Input material: peripheral blood. The V gene is TRBV19, the J gene TRBJ1-1; the D is unclear. The CDR3 region has the DNA TGTGCCAGTAGTCCAGGCACGCAAGCTTTCTTT. This translates into CASSPGTQAFF.